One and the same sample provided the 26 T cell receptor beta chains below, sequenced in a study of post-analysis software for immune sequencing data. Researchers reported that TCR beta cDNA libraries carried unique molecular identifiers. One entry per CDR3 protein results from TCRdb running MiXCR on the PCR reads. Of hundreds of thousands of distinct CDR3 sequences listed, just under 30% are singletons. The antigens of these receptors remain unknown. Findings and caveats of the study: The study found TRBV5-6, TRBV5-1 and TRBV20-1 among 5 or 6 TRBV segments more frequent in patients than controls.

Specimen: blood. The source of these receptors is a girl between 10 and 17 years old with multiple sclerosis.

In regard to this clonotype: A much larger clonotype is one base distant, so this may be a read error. The CDR3 DNA sequence: TGTACCAGCAGCCAAGATCCGGGGAGCTCCTACAATGAGCAGTTCTTC. Protein sequence: CTSSQDPGSSYNEQFF. V gene TRBV3-1 combines with J gene TRBJ2-1; TRBD2 might be the D (5 bases). The CDR3 length is 16 residues. From germline, CDR1 is LGHDT and CDR2 YNNKEL (reference sequence).

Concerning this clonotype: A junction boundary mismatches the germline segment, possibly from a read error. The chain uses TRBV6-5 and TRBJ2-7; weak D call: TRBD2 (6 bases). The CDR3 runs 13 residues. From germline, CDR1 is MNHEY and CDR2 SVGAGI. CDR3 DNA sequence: TGTGCCAGCAAAACCGGGGGTACCTACGATCAGTACTTC. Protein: CASKTGGTYDQYF.

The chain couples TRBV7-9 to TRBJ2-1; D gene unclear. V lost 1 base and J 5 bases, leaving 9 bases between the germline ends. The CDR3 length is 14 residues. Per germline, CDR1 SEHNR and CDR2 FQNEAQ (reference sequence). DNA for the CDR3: TGTGCCAGCAGCTTAGTAAACCGGGACAATGAGCAGTTCTTC. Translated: CASSLVNRDNEQFF.

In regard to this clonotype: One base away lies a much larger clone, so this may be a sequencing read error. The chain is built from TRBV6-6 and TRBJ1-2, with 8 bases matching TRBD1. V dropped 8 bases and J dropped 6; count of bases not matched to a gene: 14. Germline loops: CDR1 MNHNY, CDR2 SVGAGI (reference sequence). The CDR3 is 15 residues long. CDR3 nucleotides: TGTGCCAGCCTGTCCAGGGGGCTAAAGAGAGATGGCTACACCTTC. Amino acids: CASLSRGLKRDGYTF.

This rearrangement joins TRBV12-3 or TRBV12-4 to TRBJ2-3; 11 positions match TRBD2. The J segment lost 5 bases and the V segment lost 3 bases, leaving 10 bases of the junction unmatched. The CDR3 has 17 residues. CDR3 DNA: TGTGCCAGCAGTTTGGTAGGACTAGCGGGTTGGGTAGATACGCAGTATTTT. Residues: CASSLVGLAGWVDTQYF.

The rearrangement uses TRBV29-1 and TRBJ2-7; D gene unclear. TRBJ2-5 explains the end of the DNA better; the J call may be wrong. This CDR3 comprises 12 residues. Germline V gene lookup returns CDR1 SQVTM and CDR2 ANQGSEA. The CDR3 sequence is CSVEDCVETQYF. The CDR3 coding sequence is TGCAGCGTTGAAGATTGCGTGGAGACCCAGTACTTC.

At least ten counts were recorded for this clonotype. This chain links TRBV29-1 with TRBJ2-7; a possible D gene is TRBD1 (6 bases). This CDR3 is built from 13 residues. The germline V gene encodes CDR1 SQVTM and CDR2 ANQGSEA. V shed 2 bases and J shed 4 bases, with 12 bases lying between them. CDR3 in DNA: TGCAGCGTTGAACAGGGGCGTGGGTACGAGCAGTACTTC. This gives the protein CSVEQGRGYEQYF.

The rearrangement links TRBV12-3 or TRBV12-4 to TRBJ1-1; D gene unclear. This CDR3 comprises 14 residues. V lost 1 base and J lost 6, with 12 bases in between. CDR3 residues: CASSLGRGKAEAFF. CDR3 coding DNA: TGTGCCAGCAGTTTAGGTCGGGGAAAGGCTGAAGCTTTCTTT.

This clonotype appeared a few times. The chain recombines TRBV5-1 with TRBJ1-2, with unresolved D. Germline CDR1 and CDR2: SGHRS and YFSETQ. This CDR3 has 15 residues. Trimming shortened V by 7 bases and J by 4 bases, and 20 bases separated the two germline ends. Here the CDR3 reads CASHAGGNLLYGYTF. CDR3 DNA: TGCGCCAGCCATGCAGGCGGGAACCTACTCTATGGCTACACCTTC.

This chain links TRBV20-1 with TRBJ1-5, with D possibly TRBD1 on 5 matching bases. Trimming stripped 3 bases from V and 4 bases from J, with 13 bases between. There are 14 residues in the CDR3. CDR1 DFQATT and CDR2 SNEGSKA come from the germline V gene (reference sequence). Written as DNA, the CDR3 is TGCAGTGCTAGGACAGCGGTCCCAAATCAGCCCCAGCATTTT. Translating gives CSARTAVPNQPQHF.

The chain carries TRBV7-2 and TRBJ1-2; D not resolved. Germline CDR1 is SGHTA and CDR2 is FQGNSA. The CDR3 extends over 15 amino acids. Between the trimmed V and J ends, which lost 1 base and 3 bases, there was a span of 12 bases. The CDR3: CASSLGGGPYYGYTF. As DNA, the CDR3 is TGTGCCAGCAGCTTAGGAGGCGGACCCTACTATGGCTACACCTTC.

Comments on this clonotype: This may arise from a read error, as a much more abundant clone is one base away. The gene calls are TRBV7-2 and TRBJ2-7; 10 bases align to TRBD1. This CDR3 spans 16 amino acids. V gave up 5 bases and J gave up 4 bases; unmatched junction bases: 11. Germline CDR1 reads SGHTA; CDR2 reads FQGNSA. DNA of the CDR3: TGTGCCAGCAGCCTTCCCCCGGGACAGGGGAAATACGAGCAGTACTTC. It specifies CASSLPPGQGKYEQYF. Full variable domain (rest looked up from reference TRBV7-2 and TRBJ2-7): GAGVSQSPSNKVTEKGKDVELRCDPISGHTALYWYRQSLGQGLEFLIYFQGNSAPDKSGLPSDRFSAERTGGSVSTLTIQRTQQEDSAVYLCASSLPPGQGKYEQYFGPGTRLTVT.

The CDR3 protein is CSAQRRGKNIQYF. The DNA of the CDR3 is TGCAGTGCCCAAAGACGGGGGAAAAACATTCAGTACTTC. This chain connects TRBV20-1 to TRBJ2-4, with a weak D call TRBD2 (6 bases). This CDR3 comprises 13 residues. Germline CDR1 reads DFQATT; CDR2 reads SNEGSKA (reference sequence). V lost 6 bases and J 4 bases, leaving 13 bases between the germline ends.

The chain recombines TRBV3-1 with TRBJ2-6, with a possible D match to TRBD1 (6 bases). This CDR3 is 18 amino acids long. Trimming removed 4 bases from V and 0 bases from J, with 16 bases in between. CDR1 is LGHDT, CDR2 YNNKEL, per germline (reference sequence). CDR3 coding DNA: TGTGCCAGCAGCCCTACCGGGACATTCTACTCTGGGGCCAACGTCCTGACTTTC. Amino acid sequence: CASSPTGTFYSGANVLTF.

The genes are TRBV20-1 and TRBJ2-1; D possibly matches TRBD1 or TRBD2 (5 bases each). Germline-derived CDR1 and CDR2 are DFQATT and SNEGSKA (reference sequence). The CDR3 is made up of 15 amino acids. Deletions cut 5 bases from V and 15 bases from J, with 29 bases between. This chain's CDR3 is CSAYNSMVGLRGAFF. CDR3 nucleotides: TGCAGTGCTTACAATTCGATGGTGGGGCTCCGAGGGGCGTTCTTC.

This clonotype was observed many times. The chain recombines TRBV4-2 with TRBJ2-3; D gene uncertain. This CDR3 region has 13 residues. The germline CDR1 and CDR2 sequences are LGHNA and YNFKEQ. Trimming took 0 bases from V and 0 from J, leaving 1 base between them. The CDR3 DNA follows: TGTGCCAGCAGCCAAGAAAGCACAGATACGCAGTATTTT. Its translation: CASSQESTDTQYF.

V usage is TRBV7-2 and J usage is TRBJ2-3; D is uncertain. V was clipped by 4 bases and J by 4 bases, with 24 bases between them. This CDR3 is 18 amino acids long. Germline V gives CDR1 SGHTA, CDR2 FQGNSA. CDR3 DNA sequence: TGTGCCAGCAGCTCCTGGTCCTTAACTACCGGGCGCCCAGATACGCAGTATTTT. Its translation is CASSSWSLTTGRPDTQYF.

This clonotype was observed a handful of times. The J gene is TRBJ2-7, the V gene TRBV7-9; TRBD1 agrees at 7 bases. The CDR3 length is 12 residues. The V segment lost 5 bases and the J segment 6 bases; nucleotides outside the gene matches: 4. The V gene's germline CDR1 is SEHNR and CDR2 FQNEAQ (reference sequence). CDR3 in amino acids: CASSPWDSEQYF. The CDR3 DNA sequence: TGTGCCAGCAGCCCTTGGGACAGCGAGCAGTACTTC.

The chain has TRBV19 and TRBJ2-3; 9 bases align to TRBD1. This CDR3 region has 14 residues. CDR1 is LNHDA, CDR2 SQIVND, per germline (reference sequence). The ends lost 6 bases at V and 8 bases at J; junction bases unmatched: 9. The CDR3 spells CASSTGQGSGTQYF. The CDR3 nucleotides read TGTGCCAGTAGCACCGGACAGGGGTCGGGTACGCAGTATTTT.

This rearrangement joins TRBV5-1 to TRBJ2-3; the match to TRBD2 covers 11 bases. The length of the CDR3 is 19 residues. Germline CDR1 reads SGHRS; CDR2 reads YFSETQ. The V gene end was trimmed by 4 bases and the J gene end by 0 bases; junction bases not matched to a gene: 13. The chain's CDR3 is CASSARASSGGLSTDTQYF. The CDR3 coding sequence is TGCGCCAGCAGCGCACGGGCCTCTAGCGGGGGGCTTAGCACAGATACGCAGTATTTT.

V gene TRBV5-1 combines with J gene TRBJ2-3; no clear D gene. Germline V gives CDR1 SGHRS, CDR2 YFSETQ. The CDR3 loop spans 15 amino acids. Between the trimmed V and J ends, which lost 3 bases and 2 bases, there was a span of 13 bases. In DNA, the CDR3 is TGCGCCAGCAGCTGGGTCGGTTCCCTCACAGATACGCAGTATTTT. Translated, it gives CASSWVGSLTDTQYF.

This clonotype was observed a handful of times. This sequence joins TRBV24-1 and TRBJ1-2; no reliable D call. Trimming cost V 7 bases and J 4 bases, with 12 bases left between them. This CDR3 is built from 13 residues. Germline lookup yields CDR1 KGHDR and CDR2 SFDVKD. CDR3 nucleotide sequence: TGTGCCACCAGCCTAGGACGGGCCTATGGCTACACCTTC. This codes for CATSLGRAYGYTF.

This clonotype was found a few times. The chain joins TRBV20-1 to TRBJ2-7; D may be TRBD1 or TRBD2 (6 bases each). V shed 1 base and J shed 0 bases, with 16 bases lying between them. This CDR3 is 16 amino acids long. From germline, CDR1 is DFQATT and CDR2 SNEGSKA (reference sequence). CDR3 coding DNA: TGCAGTGCTAGAGGGGGGCTAGCGTTTAGCTCCTACGAGCAGTACTTC. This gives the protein CSARGGLAFSSYEQYF.

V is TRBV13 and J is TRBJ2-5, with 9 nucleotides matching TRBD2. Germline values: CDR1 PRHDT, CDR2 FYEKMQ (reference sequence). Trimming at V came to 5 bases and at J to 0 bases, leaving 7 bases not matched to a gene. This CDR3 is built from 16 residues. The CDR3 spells CASSPRTSEYQETQYF. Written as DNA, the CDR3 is TGTGCCAGCAGCCCTCGGACTAGCGAGTACCAAGAGACCCAGTACTTC.

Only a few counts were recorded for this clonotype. This CDR3 is CASSAQGAGAYEQYF. Written as DNA, the CDR3 is TGTGCCAGCAGCGCCCAGGGGGCTGGGGCCTACGAGCAGTACTTC. This rearrangement joins TRBV3-1 to TRBJ2-7, with TRBD1 identical over 8 bases. Per germline, CDR1 LGHDT and CDR2 YNNKEL (reference sequence). V was clipped by 5 bases and J by 2 bases; unmatched bases: 8. This CDR3 spans 15 amino acids.

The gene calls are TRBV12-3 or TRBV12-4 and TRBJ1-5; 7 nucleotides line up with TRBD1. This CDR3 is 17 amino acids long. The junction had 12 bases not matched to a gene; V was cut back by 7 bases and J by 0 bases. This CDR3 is CASNIWSGGISNQPQHF. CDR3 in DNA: TGTGCCAGCAATATCTGGTCAGGGGGGATTAGCAATCAGCCCCAGCATTTT.